The 18 T cell receptor beta chains presented below share a single source sample, sequenced in a study of early stage breast cancer tumors. The protocol was immunoSEQ multiplex PCR, while the TCRdb copy is restricted to in-frame clones and leaves out a portion. The sample lists about 2,600 clones; about 65% were seen once. The sample was normal breast tissue next to the tumor. The origin of the receptors is a person aged 50 to 59 with breast cancer.

The chain carries TRBV7-6 and TRBJ2-3, with 9 bases aligning to TRBD2. In germline, CDR1 is SGHVS, CDR2 FNYEAQ. V lost 8 bases to trimming and J lost 1 base; unmatched junction nucleotides: 7. The CDR3 contains 15 residues. CDR3 sequence: CASAGGLLGTDTQYF. CDR3 DNA sequence: TGTGCCAGCGCGGGGGGGCTGTTAGGCACAGATACGCAGTATTTT.

The chain couples TRBV19 to TRBJ2-1; TRBD2 is a possible D gene (6 bases). Germline loops: CDR1 LNHDA, CDR2 SQIVND (reference sequence). The CDR3 consists of 16 residues. The germline V and J ends were trimmed by 1 base and 8 bases, with 18 bases remaining between them. CDR3 loop: CASSIGVRLVRDEQFF. The CDR3 DNA follows: TGTGCCAGTAGTATAGGAGTCCGACTAGTAAGAGATGAGCAGTTCTTC.

The chain links TRBV21-1 to TRBJ1-1; TRBD1 is the table's D call, not checked against the DNA. TRBV21-1 is reported as a pseudogene. This CDR3 has 17 residues. The CDR3 is CASSHQPGQGHDTEAFF. CDR3 nucleotide sequence: TGTGCCAGCAGCCATCAACCTGGACAGGGCCACGACACTGAAGCTTTCTTT.

This chain's CDR3 is CARSSYSGEPYEQYF. In DNA, the CDR3 is TGTGCCAGAAGCTCCTATAGCGGGGAGCCCTACGAGCAGTACTTC. J is TRBJ2-7 and V is TRBV5-3; 8 nucleotides align to TRBD2. TRBV5-3 counts as an open reading frame of uncertain function. CDR3 size: 15 residues. Germline trimming cut 3 bases from V and 2 bases from J; bases unmatched to any gene: 7.

The chain links TRBV5-1 to TRBJ2-5; TRBD2 agrees at 10 bases. The germline V gene encodes CDR1 SGHRS and CDR2 YFSETQ. V shed 1 base, J shed 2 bases, and the junction held 11 bases outside the gene matches. The CDR3 length is 18 residues. This CDR3 is CASSLRLAGAGLQETQYF. The CDR3 nucleotides read TGCGCCAGCAGCTTGAGGCTAGCGGGGGCTGGTTTACAAGAGACCCAGTACTTC.

The CDR3 DNA sequence: TGTGCCAGCAGCTACCACAGGGATTCCTACAATGAGCAGTTCTTC. Encoded protein: CASSYHRDSYNEQFF. The V gene is TRBV7-3, the J gene TRBJ2-1; D is possibly TRBD1 (6 bases). Germline V CDR1 and CDR2: SGHTA, FQGTGA. The CDR3 is 15 residues long. The V and J ends lost 4 bases and 1 base respectively, with 11 bases between them.

This chain connects TRBV5-1 to TRBJ2-7, with D maybe TRBD1 (6 bases). V gave up 0 bases and J gave up 7 bases, with 11 bases separating them. This CDR3 comprises 13 residues. Germline CDR1 reads SGHRS; CDR2 reads YFSETQ. This CDR3 is CASSLDRAEEQYF. In nucleotides, the CDR3 is TGCGCCAGCAGCTTGGACAGGGCGGAAGAGCAGTACTTC.

J is TRBJ1-2 and V is TRBV7-9; D is undetermined. Trimming cost V 5 bases and J 1 base, with 20 bases left between them. From germline, CDR1 is SEHNR and CDR2 FQNEAQ (reference sequence). The CDR3 is 17 amino acids. DNA for the CDR3: TGTGCCAGCAGCACCCCCGACAACCGGGATATTAACTATGGCTACACCTTC. Residues: CASSTPDNRDINYGYTF.

The chain carries TRBV30 and TRBJ1-1; TRBD1 is a possible D gene (6 bases). In germline, CDR1 is GTSNPN, CDR2 SVGIG (reference sequence). The V and J ends lost 3 bases and 4 bases respectively, with 21 bases between them. This CDR3 has 16 amino acids. The CDR3 is CAWSMWGAGSITEAFF. For the CDR3, the DNA is TGTGCCTGGAGCATGTGGGGGGCAGGCAGTATCACTGAAGCTTTCTTT.

This chain uses TRBV5-1 with TRBJ2-5; tentatively, D is TRBD1 or TRBD2 (5 bases each). CDR1 is SGHRS and CDR2 is YFSETQ in the germline V gene. Trimming shortened V by 0 bases and J by 7 bases, and 13 bases separated the two germline ends. There are 14 residues in the CDR3. CDR3 amino acids: CASSLARDGLTQYF. CDR3 bases: TGCGCCAGCAGCTTGGCCAGGGACGGTTTGACCCAGTACTTC.

The chain combines TRBV7-2 with TRBJ2-1, with D possibly TRBD2 on 6 matching bases. The CDR3 covers 16 residues. Trimming removed 1 base at V and 3 bases at J, with 13 bases between. Looked up from germline, CDR1 is SGHTA and CDR2 is FQGNSA. The CDR3 DNA sequence: TGTGCCAGCAGCTTAGGTCAGGCGGGGAACTACAATGAGCAGTTCTTC. Translation gives CASSLGQAGNYNEQFF.

The chain carries TRBV29-1 and TRBJ1-1, with TRBD1 as a possible D gene (6 bases). The CDR3 totals 15 residues. The germline V gene has CDR1 SQVTM and CDR2 ANQGSEA. Trimming shortened V by 0 bases and J by 11 bases, and 22 bases separated the two germline ends. Here the CDR3 DNA reads TGCAGCGTTGAAGACCCTGAATTTGGACAGCAGCCCGCTTTCTTT. This codes for CSVEDPEFGQQPAFF.

The chain couples TRBV19 to TRBJ1-1; 11 bases are a match to TRBD1. CDR1 and CDR2 (germline): LNHDA, SQIVND (reference sequence). V was pared by 6 bases and J by 5 bases, with 2 bases of the junction left unmatched. The CDR3 consists of 13 residues. DNA for the CDR3: TGTGCCAGTAGGGACAGGGGGCTGACTGAAGCTTTCTTT. Translated: CASRDRGLTEAFF.

The chain has TRBV7-9 and TRBJ1-1, with 8 bases fitting TRBD1. V dropped 1 base and J dropped 0; count of bases not matched to a gene: 4. This CDR3 region has 16 residues. Germline V gene data show CDR1 as SEHNR and CDR2 as FQNEAQ (reference sequence). This CDR3 reads CASSLDRGNLNTEAFF. CDR3 coding DNA: TGTGCCAGCAGCTTAGACAGGGGGAACCTGAACACTGAAGCTTTCTTT.

Only a few counts were recorded for this clone. The rearrangement joins TRBV6-4 to TRBJ1-1; D gene unclear. The V gene lost 3 bases and the J gene lost 3 bases, with 8 bases spanning the gap. The CDR3 is 13 amino acids. Germline V gene data show CDR1 as MRHNA and CDR2 as SNTAGT. As DNA, the CDR3 is TGTGCCAGCAGTGAATACGGGGACACTGAAGCTTTCTTT. Its translation: CASSEYGDTEAFF.

The sample holds a few counts of this clone. The chain is built from TRBV5-1 and TRBJ1-1; tentative D call: TRBD1 (6 bases). The V gene lost 0 bases and the J gene lost 4 bases, with 7 bases spanning the gap. CDR1 SGHRS and CDR2 YFSETQ come from the germline V gene. This CDR3 has 13 residues. The CDR3 loop reads CASSLGQATEAFF. The CDR3 DNA reads TGCGCCAGCAGCTTGGGACAGGCCACTGAAGCTTTCTTT. The full variable domain, completed using reference TRBV5-1 and TRBJ1-1, is KAGVTQTPRYLIKTRGQQVTLSCSPISGHRSVSWYQQTPGQGLQFLFEYFSETQRNKGNFPGRFSGRQFSNSRSEMNVSTLELGDSALYLCASSLGQATEAFFGQGTRLTVV.

The chain has TRBV10-1 and TRBJ2-5; no reliable D call. The CDR3 consists of 13 residues. Germline CDR1 and CDR2: WNHNN and SYGVQD (reference sequence). V lost 0 bases and J 5 bases, leaving 7 bases between the germline ends. The CDR3 region has the DNA TGCGCCAGCAGTGAGTCTTGGATGGAGACCCAGTACTTC. Amino acids: CASSESWMETQYF.

V usage is TRBV18 and J usage is TRBJ2-5, with 10 positions matching TRBD2. With V trimmed by 3 bases and J by 1 base, 11 bases remained unmatched. Germline values: CDR1 KGHSH, CDR2 LQKENI. This CDR3 has 18 residues. In DNA form, the CDR3 reads TGTGCCAGCTCACCCTTCTTTACTAGCGGGGCTGGCCAAGAGACCCAGTACTTC. The encoded protein is CASSPFFTSGAGQETQYF.